These T cell receptor beta chains were read from a single sample in a study of blood T cell repertoires in COVID-19. Profiling relied on immunoSEQ multiplex PCR, and the TCRdb table lists in-frame clones only, not all of them. The sample includes about 24,000 clones, more than 75% of them seen just once. Material for sequencing was peripheral blood. These receptors all stem from a man aged 50-59 years with active COVID-19. Both conserved end residues are trimmed from each CDR3. The order of the fields is V gene, J gene, CDR3 protein.

TRBV2	TRBJ2-3	ASSEGSRDRFTDTQY
TRBV6-5	TRBJ1-1	ASSSTGALRAF
TRBV6-5	TRBJ2-7	ASSYDSGELYEQY
TRBV9	TRBJ1-1	ASSAGGDQNTEAF
TRBV10-3	TRBJ2-5	AIRPDGVGTQY
TRBV7-2	TRBJ1-5	ASSLRGFQPQH
TRBV6-2/TRBV6-3	TRBJ2-7	ASSRTGQGFFYEQY
TRBV2	TRBJ2-7	ASGGQYYEQY
TRBV7-6	TRBJ2-3	ASSLTGKASN
TRBV2	TRBJ2-5	ASSLGRRGETQY
TRBV7-9	TRBJ2-7	ASTRSGGATYEQY